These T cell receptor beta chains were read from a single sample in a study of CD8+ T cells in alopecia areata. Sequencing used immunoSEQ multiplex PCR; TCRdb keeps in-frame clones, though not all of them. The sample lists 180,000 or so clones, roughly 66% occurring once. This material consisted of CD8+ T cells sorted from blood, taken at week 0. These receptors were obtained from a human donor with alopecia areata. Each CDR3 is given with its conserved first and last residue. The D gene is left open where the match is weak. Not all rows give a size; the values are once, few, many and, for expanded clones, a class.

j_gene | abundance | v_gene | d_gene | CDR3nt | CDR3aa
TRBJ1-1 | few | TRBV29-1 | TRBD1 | TGCAGCGTTGATGGGACAGGAACCATGGCTCCGAACACTGAAGCTTTCTTT | CSVDGTGTMAPNTEAFF
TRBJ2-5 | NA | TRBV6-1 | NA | TGTGCCAGCAGTGAAAATCTGGGGACGGCAGAGACCCAGTACTTC | CASSENLGTAETQYF
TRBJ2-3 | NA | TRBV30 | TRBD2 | TGTGCCTGGAGCACTAGCGGGGGATTCACAGATACGCAGTATTTT | CAWSTSGGFTDTQYF
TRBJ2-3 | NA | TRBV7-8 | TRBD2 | TGTGCCAGCAGCACCGGAGCGGGGGCGGGCACAGATACGCAGTATTTT | CASSTGAGAGTDTQYF
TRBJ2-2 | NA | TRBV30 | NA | TGTGCCTGTTCCGGGACCACCGGGGAGCTGTTTTTT | CACSGTTGELFF
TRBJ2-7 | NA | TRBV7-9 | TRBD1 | TGTGCCAGCAGCTTCTTGAAGGGACAGCCGATTTACGAGCAGTACTTC | CASSFLKGQPIYEQYF
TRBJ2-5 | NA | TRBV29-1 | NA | TGCAGCGCCCATTGGGAGACCCAGTACTTC | CSAHWETQYF
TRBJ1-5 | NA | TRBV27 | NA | TGTGCCAGCACCTCTCAGGGGCAGCCCCAGCATTTT | CASTSQGQPQHF
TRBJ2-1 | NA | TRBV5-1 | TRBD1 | TGCGCCAGCAGATGGACAGGGAGTGAGCAGTTCTTC | CASRWTGSEQFF
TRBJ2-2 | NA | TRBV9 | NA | TGTGCCAGCAGTCCTGGAGGCGCCACCGGGGAGCTGTTTTTT | CASSPGGATGELFF
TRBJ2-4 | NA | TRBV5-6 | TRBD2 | TGTGCCAGCAGCTTGGCCGAAGCGGGGATCGCCAAAAACATTCAGTACTTC | CASSLAEAGIAKNIQYF
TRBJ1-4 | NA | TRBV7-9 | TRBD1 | TGTGCCAGCAGCTACACGGACAGGGGGCTCGAGAATGAAAAACTGTTTTTT | CASSYTDRGLENEKLFF
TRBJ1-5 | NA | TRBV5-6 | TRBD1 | TGTGCCAGCAGCTTCGGACAGGGCGGACAGCCCCAGCATTTT | CASSFGQGGQPQHF
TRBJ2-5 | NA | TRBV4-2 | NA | TGTGCCAGCAGCCTCTTAGAGGCTCTCGGAGAGACCCAGTACTTC | CASSLLEALGETQYF
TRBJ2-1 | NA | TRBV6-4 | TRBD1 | TGTGCCAGCAGCGAGACCCCCTCCGGGACAGGGCCCCACAATGAGCAGTTCTTC | CASSETPSGTGPHNEQFF
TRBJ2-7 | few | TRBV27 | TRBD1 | TGTGCCAGCAGTCCCTCCCCCAGGGGGCTCGGCGAGCAGTACTTC | CASSPSPRGLGEQYF
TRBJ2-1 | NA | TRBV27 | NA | TGTGCCAGCAGTTTAGGAGTCAACAGGGTTCGGTTCTTC | CASSLGVNRVRFF
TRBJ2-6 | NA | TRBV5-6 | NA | TGTGCCAGCAGCTTGAGGTTCAGGGGCAACTCTGGGGCCAACGTCCTGACTTTC | CASSLRFRGNSGANVLTF
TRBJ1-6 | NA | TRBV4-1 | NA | TGCGCCAGCAGCCAAGCTACAGGGAGGCCCTATAATTCACCCCTCCACTTT | CASSQATGRPYNSPLHF
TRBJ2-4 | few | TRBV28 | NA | TGTGCCAGCAACCACGCGGGGACCAAAAACATTCAGTACTTC | CASNHAGTKNIQYF
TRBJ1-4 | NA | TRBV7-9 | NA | TGTGCCAGCAGCTTCAGCGGTGATTCCGGTGAAAAACTGTTTTTT | CASSFSGDSGEKLFF
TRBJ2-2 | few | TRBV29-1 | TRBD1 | TGCAGCGTACCCGACAGGGCAAACACCGGGGAGCTGTTTTTT | CSVPDRANTGELFF
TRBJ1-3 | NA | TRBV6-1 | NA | TGTGCCAGCAGTGAAGTATGGACAGCTGGAAACACCATATATTTT | CASSEVWTAGNTIYF
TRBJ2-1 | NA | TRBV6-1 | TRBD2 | TGTGCCAGCGGGGGACTAGCGGGGGGACTTGAGCAGTTCTTC | CASGGLAGGLEQFF
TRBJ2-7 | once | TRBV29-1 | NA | TGCAGCGTTGAAGGCGCCACCCTGCCCTACGAGCAGTACTTC | CSVEGATLPYEQYF
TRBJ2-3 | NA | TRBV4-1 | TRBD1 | TGCGCCAGCAGCCAGGGACAGGGGGGGACAGATACGCAGTATTTT | CASSQGQGGTDTQYF
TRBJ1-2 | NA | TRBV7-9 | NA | TGTGCCAGCAGCGGGAAGGGTAGGGGGGTTGACTATGGCTACACCTTC | CASSGKGRGVDYGYTF
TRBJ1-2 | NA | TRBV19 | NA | TGTGCCAGTAGTATCCACGACAGTTATGGCTACACCTTC | CASSIHDSYGYTF
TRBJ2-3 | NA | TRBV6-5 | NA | TGTGCCAGCACCACTTTTGGGGGCCTCACAGATACGCAGTATTTT | CASTTFGGLTDTQYF
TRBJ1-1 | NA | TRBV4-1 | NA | TGCGCCAGCAGCCAAGTTGACAGTGACACTGAAGCTTTCTTT | CASSQVDSDTEAFF
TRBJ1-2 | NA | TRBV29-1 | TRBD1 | TGCAGCGTTGTTGACAGGGACTATGGCTACACCTTC | CSVVDRDYGYTF
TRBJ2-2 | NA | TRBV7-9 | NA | TGTGCCAGCAGCTCCCAAGAGGGAGTGACCGGGGAGCTGTTTTTT | CASSSQEGVTGELFF
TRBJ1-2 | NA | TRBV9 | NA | TGTGCCAGCCAATCCGGGGGTCGTGGCTACACCTTC | CASQSGGRGYTF
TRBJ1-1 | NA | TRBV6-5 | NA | TGTGCCAGCAGTTTGGGACAAGCGAACACTGAAGCTTTCTTT | CASSLGQANTEAFF
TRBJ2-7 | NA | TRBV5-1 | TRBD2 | TGCGCCAGCAGCTTGCCGGGGGGGCCGGAATACGAGCAGTACTTC | CASSLPGGPEYEQYF
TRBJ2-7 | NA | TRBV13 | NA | TGTGCCAGCAGCTTAAGGGGACCAGGGAACGAGCAGTACTTC | CASSLRGPGNEQYF
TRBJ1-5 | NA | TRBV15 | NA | TGTGCCACCAGCAGAGTCGGGGAGGGCAATCAGCCCCAGCATTTT | CATSRVGEGNQPQHF
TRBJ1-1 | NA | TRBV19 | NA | TGTGCCAGTAGTTCCCAGGGAAGGGACACTGAAGCTTTCTTT | CASSSQGRDTEAFF
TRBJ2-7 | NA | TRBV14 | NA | TGTGCCAGCAGCCAAACCTACGAGCAGTACTTC | CASSQTYEQYF
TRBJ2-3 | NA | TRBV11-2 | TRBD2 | TGTGCCAGCAGCTTAGGAGCGGGGGGAGATACGCAGTATTTT | CASSLGAGGDTQYF
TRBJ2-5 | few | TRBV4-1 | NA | TGCGCCAGCAGCCCTCCCTCGGGGCCGGGGGAAGAGACCCAGTACTTC | CASSPPSGPGEETQYF
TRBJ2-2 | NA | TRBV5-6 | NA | TGTGCCAGCAGCTTATATGGGGAGCTGTTTTTT | CASSLYGELFF
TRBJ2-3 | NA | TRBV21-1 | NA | TGTGCCAGAATACTGGATCTGACAGATACGCAGTATTTT | CARILDLTDTQYF
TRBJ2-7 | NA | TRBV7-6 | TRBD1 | TGTGCCAGCAGCTTACACAGGGGACACGAGCAGTACTTC | CASSLHRGHEQYF
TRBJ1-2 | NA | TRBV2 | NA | TGTGCCAGCAGTGAAGTAACAGACCCTAACTATGGCTACACCTTC | CASSEVTDPNYGYTF
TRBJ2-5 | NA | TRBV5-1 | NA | TGCGCCAGCAGCTCGACCAGAGGCAAAGAGACCCAGTACTTC | CASSSTRGKETQYF
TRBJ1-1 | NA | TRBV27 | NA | TGTGCCAGCAGGGTGGTGAGGAACACTGAAGCTTTCTTT | CASRVVRNTEAFF
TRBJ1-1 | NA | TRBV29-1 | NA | TGCAGTCACGGACAGCCGAACACTGAAGCTTTCTTT | CSHGQPNTEAFF
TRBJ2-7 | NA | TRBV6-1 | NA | TGTGCCAACCCAAATAAGGGGCTCGAGCAGTACTTC | CANPNKGLEQYF
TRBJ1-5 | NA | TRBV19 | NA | TGTGCCAGTAGTCTCCTTGGGGACAGCAATCAGCCCCAGCATTTT | CASSLLGDSNQPQHF
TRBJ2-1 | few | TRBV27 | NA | TGTGCCAGCAGTGGTGGGGGATCCTACAATGAGCAGTTCTTC | CASSGGGSYNEQFF
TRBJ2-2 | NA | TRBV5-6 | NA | TGTGCCAGCAGCTTGGCCACAGCCTCACGGGAGACCGGGGAGCTGTTTTTT | CASSLATASRETGELFF
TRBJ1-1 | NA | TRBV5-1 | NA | TGCGCCAGCACCTATCTGGGTCTGGCTTTCTTT | CASTYLGLAFF
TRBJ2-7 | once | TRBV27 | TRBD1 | TGTGCCAGCAGTTCTCAGACAGGGGGCCCAGGGTACGAGCAGTACTTC | CASSSQTGGPGYEQYF
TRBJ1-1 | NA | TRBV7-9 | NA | TGTGCCAGCAGCTTGCTTCTGGGGGCGAGGACTGAAGCTTTCTTT | CASSLLLGARTEAFF
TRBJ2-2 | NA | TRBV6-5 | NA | TGTGCCAGCAGTTACTCGAACAGACCCACCGGGGAGCTGTTTTTT | CASSYSNRPTGELFF
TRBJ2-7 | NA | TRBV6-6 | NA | TGTGCCAGCAGCCTCGGCGGCGAGCAGTACTTC | CASSLGGEQYF
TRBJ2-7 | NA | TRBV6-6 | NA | TGTGCCAGCAGTTACTCGTGGTCGTACGAGCAGTACTTC | CASSYSWSYEQYF
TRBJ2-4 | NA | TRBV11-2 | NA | TGTGCCAGCAGCTTAGTAGGGTCTGGGGGCATTCAGTACTTC | CASSLVGSGGIQYF